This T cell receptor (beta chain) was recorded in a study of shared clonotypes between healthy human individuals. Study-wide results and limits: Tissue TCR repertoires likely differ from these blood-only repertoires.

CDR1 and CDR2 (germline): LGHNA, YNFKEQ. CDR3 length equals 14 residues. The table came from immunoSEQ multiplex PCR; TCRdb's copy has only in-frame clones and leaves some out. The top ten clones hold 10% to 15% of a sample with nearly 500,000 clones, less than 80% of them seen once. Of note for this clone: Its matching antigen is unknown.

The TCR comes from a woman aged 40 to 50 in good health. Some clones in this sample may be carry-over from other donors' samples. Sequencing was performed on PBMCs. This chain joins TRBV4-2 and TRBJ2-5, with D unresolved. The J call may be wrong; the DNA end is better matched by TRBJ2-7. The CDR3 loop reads CASSQGDRGYEQYF. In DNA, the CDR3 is TGTGCCAGCAGCCAAGGGGATAGAGGCTACGAGCAGTACTTC.